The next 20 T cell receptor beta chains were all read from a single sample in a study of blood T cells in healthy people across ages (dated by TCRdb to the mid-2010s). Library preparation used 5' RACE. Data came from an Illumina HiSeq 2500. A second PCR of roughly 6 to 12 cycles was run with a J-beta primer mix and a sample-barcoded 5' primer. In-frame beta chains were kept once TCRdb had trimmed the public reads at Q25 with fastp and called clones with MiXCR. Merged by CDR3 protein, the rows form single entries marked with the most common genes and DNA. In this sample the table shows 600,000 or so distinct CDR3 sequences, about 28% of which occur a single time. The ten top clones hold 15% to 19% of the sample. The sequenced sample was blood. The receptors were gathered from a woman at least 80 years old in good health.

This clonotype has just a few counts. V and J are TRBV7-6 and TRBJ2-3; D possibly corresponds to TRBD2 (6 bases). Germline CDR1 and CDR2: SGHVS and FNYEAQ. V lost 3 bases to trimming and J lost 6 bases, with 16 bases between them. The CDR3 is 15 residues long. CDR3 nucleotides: TGTGCCAGCAGCTTGGGGGGACGGATAGGTGATACGCAGTATTTT. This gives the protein CASSLGGRIGDTQYF.

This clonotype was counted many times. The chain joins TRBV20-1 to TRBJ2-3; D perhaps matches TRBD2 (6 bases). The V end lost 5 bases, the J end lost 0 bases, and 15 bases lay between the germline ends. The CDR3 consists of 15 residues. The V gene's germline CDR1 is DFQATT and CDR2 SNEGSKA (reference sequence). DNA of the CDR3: TGCAGTGCTGGCGGAGGCGGGGAGAGCACAGATACGCAGTATTTT. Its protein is CSAGGGGESTDTQYF.

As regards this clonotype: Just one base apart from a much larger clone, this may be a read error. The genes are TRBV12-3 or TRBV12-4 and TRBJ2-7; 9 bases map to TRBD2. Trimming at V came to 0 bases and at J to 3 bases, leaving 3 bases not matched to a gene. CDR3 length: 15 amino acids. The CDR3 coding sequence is TGTGCCAGCAGTTTAGCGGGGACTAGCAACTACGAGCAGTACTTC. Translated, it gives CASSLAGTSNYEQYF.

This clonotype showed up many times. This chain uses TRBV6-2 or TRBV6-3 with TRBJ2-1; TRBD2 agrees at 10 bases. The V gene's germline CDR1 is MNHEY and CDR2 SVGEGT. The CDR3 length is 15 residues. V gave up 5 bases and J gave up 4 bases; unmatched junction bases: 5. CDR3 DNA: TGTGCCAGCAGTCAACTAGCGGGGAAATACAATGAGCAGTTCTTC. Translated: CASSQLAGKYNEQFF.

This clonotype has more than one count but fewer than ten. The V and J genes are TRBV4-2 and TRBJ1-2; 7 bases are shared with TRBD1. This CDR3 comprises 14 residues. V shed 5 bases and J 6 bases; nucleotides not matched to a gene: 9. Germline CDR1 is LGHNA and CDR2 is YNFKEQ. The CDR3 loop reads CASSAPTGSNGYTF. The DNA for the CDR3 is TGTGCCAGCAGCGCCCCGACAGGGAGCAATGGCTACACCTTC.

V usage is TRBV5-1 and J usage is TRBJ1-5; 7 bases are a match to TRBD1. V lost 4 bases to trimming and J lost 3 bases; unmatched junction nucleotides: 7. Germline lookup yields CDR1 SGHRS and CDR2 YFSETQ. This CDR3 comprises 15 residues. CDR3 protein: CASSQMGQYNQPQHF. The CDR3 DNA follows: TGCGCCAGCAGCCAGATGGGACAGTACAATCAGCCCCAGCATTTT.

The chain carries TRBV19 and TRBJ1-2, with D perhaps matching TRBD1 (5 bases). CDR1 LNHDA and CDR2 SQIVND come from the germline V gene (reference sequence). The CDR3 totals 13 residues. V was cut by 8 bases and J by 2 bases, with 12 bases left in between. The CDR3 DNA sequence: TGTGCCAGTCACGACAGATTAAACTATGGCTACACCTTC. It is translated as CASHDRLNYGYTF.

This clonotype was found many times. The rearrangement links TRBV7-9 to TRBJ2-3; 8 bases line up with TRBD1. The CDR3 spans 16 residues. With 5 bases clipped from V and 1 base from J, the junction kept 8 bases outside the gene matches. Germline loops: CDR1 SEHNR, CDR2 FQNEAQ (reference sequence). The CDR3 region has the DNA TGTGCCAGCAGCGATATGGACAGGGTGGGCACAGATACGCAGTATTTT. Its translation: CASSDMDRVGTDTQYF. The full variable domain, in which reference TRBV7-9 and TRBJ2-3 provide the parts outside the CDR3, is DTGVSQNPRHKITKRGQNVTFRCDPISEHNRLYWYRQTLGQGPEFLTYFQNEAQLEKSRLLSDRFSAERPKGSFSTLEIQRTEQGDSAMYLCASSDMDRVGTDTQYFGPGTRLTVL.

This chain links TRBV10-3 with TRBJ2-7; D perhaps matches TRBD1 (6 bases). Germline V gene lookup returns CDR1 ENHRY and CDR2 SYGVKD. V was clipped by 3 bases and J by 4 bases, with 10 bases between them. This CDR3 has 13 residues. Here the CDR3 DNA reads TGTGCCATCAGTGAACAGGGTGGGTACGAGCAGTACTTC. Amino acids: CAISEQGGYEQYF.

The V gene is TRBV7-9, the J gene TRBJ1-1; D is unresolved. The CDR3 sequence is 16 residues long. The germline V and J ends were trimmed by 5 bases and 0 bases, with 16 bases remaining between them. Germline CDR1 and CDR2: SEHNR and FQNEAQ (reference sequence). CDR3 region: CASSPRLAPLNTEAFF. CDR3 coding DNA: TGTGCCAGCAGCCCTCGCCTGGCACCCCTGAACACTGAAGCTTTCTTT.

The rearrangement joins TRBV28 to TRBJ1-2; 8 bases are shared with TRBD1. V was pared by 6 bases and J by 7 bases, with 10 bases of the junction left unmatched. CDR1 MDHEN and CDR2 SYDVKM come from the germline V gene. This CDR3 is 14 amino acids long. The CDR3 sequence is CASRVTGEGRGYTF. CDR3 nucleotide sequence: TGTGCCAGCAGGGTGACAGGGGAAGGGCGTGGCTACACCTTC.

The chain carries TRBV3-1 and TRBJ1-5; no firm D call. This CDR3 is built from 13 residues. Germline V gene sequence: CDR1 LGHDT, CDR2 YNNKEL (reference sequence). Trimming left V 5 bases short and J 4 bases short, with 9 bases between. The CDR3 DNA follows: TGTGCCAGCAGCTCAGGACGAAATCAGCCCCAGCATTTT. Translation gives CASSSGRNQPQHF.

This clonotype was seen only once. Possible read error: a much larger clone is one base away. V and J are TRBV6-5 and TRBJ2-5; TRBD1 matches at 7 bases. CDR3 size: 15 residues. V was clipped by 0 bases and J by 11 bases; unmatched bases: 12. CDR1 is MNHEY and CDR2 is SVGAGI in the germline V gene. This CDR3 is CASSYSTGFYNGQYF. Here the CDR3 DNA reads TGTGCCAGCAGTTACTCGACAGGGTTCTACAATGGGCAGTACTTC.

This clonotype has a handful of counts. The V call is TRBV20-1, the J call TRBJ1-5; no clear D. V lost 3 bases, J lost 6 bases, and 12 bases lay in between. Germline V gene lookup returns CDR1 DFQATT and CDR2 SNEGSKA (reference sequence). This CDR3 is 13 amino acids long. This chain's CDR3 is CSARFGLGQPQHF. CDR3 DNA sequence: TGCAGTGCTAGGTTCGGGCTGGGTCAGCCCCAGCATTTT.

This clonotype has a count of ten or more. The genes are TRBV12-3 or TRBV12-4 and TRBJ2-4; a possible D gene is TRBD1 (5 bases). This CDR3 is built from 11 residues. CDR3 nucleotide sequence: TGTGTTTCACAGTCAGGGAACATTCAGTACTTC. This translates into CVSQSGNIQYF.

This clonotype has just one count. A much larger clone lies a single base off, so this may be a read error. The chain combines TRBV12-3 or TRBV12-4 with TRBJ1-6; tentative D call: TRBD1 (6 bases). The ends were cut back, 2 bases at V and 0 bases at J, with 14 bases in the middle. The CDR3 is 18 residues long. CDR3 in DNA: TGTGCCAGCAGTTTAAGGCGGGGGGCGAGCTCCTATAATTCACCCCTCCACTTT. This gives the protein CASSLRRGASSYNSPLHF.

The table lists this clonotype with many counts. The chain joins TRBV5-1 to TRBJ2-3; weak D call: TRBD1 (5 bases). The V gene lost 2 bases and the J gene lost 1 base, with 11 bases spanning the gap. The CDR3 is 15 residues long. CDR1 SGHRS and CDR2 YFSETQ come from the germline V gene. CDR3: CASSLMTARTDTQYF. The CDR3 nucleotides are TGCGCCAGCAGCTTAATGACAGCCCGCACAGATACGCAGTATTTT.

The DNA for the CDR3 is TGTGCCAGCAGCTTAGCAAAGGGGCGAAACACTGAAGCTTTCTTT. Protein product: CASSLAKGRNTEAFF. This chain connects TRBV7-2 to TRBJ1-1, with a possible D match to TRBD1 (5 bases). Trimming took 0 bases from V and 2 from J, leaving 10 bases between them. In germline, CDR1 is SGHTA, CDR2 FQGNSA. CDR3 length: 15 amino acids.

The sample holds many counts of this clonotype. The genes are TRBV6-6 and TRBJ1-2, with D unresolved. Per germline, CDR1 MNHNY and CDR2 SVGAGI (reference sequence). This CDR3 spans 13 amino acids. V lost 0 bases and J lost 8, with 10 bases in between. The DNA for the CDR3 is TGTGCCAGCAGTTACTCCGAGGGATACGGCTACACCTTC. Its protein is CASSYSEGYGYTF.

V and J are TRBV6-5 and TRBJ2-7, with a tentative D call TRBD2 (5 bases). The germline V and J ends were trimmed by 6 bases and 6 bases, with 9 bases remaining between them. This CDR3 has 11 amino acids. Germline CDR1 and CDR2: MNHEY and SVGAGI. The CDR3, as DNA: TGTGCCAGCAGCGAGGGTGCCGAGCAGTACTTC. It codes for CASSEGAEQYF.